What follows is one T cell receptor (beta chain) and its context. Sequencing of TCR beta was performed on blood CD8+ T cells and on blood CD4+ T cells. Treatment-naive patients with stable or active relapsing-remitting disease were the multiple sclerosis controls. It was negative isolation that provided the CD8+ and CD4+ T cells, whereas TEMRA cells were enriched by FACS. The data stem from a study of CD8 T cells in Susac syndrome. Roughly 0.45 to 1 ug RNA was reverse transcribed with random hexamers. Amplification of the TCR beta CDR3 was carried out by immunoSEQ multiplex PCR, which spanned a total of 54 Vbeta and 13 Jbeta segments. Via MiXCR, TCRdb re-called the immunoSEQ multiplex PCR reads, giving one row per CDR3 protein. This sample has 200,000 or so distinct CDR3 sequences, with 90% to 95% found just once. V was cut by 0 bases and J by 0 bases, with 9 bases left in between. The CDR3 consists of 16 residues. CDR1 is SGHRS, CDR2 YFSETQ, per germline.

The chain links TRBV5-1 to TRBJ2-2, with D possibly matching TRBD2 (6 bases). Source material: CD4+ T cells from PBMCs. The TCR was taken from a human donor with multiple sclerosis. The CDR3 sequence: CASSLDGRANTGELFF. The CDR3 DNA reads as TGCGCCAGCAGCTTGGACGGGAGAGCGAACACCGGGGAGCTGTTTTTT.